This T cell receptor beta chain was captured in a study of T cell responses to AZD1222 COVID-19 vaccine. V lost 0 bases and J lost 2; bases outside the gene matches: 8. Germline CDR1 reads LNHDA; CDR2 reads SQIVND (reference sequence). This CDR3 region has 18 residues. Assay: immunoSEQ multiplex PCR; the TCRdb copy retains only in-frame clones and omits some. In the table there are some 100,000 clones, roughly 91% of which are singletons. The sequence was obtained from an adult in good health. Sequenced material: peripheral blood, taken on day 0 of AZD1222 vaccination. The chain uses TRBV19 and TRBJ1-1, with TRBD1 matching over 11 bases. Written as DNA, the CDR3 is TGTGCCAGTAGTATAGATCATGGGACAGGGGGTATAAACACTGAAGCTTTCTTT. Translation: CASSIDHGTGGINTEAFF.